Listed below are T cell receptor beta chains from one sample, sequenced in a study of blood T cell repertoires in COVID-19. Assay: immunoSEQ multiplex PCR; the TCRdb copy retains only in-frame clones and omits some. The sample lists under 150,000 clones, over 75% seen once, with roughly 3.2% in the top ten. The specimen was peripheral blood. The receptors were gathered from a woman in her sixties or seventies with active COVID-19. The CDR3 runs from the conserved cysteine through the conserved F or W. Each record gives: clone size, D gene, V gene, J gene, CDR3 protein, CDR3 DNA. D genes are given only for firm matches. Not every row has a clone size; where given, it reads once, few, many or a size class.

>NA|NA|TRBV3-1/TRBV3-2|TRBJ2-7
CASSQDLKAEYEQYF
TGTGCCAGCAGCCAAGATTTAAAGGCGGAGTACGAGCAGTACTTC
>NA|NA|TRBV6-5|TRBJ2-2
CASRRENTGELFF
TGTGCCAGCAGGCGGGAGAACACCGGGGAGCTGTTTTTT
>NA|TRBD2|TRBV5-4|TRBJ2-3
CASSWDPGLAGPDTQYF
TGTGCCAGCAGCTGGGACCCGGGACTAGCGGGACCAGATACGCAGTATTTT
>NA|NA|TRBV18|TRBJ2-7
CASSLSNVWEQYF
TGTGCCAGCTCACTTTCTAACGTTTGGGAGCAGTACTTC
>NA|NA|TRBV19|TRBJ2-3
CASSIWSPSTDTQYF
TGTGCCAGTAGTATATGGAGTCCTAGCACAGATACGCAGTATTTT
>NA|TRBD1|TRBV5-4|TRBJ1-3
CASSRDRGTTSGNTIYF
TGTGCCAGCAGTCGGGACAGGGGGACGACCTCTGGAAACACCATATATTTT
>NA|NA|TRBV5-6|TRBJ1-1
CASSLGSYTEAFF
TGTGCCAGCAGCTTGGGAAGCTACACTGAAGCTTTCTTT
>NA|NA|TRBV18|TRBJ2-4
CASSPPGQPIAKNIQYF
TGTGCCAGCTCACCACCAGGACAGCCCATAGCCAAAAACATTCAGTACTTC
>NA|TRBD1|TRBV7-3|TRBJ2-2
CASSSGQGMGELFF
TGTGCCAGCAGCTCTGGACAGGGGATGGGGGAGCTGTTTTTT
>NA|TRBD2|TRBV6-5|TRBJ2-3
CASSWASGRADTQYF
TGTGCCAGCAGTTGGGCTAGCGGGAGGGCAGATACGCAGTATTTT
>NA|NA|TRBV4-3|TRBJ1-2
CASSQAQQLNYGYTF
TGCGCCAGCAGCCAAGCTCAACAGTTAAACTATGGCTACACCTTC
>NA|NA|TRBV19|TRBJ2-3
CASRPGHGTDTQYF
TGTGCCAGCCGACCGGGACATGGCACAGATACGCAGTATTTT
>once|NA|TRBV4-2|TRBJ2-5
CASSQDGTPGGTQYF
TGTGCCAGCAGCCAAGACGGGACTCCTGGAGGGACCCAGTACTTC
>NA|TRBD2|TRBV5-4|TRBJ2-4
CASSPGGGLAKNIQYF
TGTGCCAGCAGCCCTGGGGGGGGATTAGCCAAAAACATTCAGTACTTC
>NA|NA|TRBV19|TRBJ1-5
CASSRRSDNQPQHF
TGTGCCAGTAGTAGACGGAGCGACAATCAGCCCCAGCATTTT
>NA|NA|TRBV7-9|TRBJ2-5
CASSLHTGFSETQYF
TGTGCCAGCAGCCTTCATACAGGGTTTTCCGAGACCCAGTACTTC
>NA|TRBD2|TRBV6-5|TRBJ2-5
CASRGLAGVGETQYF
TGTGCCAGCAGGGGACTAGCGGGAGTTGGAGAGACCCAGTACTTC
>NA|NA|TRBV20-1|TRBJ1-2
CTGGGSVGYTF
TGCACCGGGGGGGGGTCGGTCGGCTACACCTTC
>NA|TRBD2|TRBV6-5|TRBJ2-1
CASSPWGLALDEQFF
TGTGCCAGCAGTCCCTGGGGACTAGCGTTGGATGAGCAGTTCTTC
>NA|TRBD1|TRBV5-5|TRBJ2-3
CASSSHRGRSDTQYF
TGTGCCAGCAGCTCACACAGGGGGCGGTCAGATACGCAGTATTTT
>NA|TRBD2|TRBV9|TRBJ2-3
CASSVEGTSGRGGTDTQYF
TGTGCCAGCAGCGTAGAGGGGACTAGCGGGAGAGGGGGCACAGATACGCAGTATTTT
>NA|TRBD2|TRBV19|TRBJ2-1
CASTVAGGGNEQFF
TGTGCCAGTACTGTAGCGGGAGGGGGCAATGAGCAGTTCTTC
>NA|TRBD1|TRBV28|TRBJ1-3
CASSPTDREVNTIYF
TGTGCCAGCAGCCCTACGGACAGGGAGGTAAACACCATATATTTT
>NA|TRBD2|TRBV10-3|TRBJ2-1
CAIGDGTRAYNEQFF
TGTGCCATCGGGGACGGGACTAGAGCCTACAATGAGCAGTTCTTC
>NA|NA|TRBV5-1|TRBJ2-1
CASSSSTGTGAYNEQFF
TGCGCCAGCAGCTCCTCTACCGGGACTGGGGCCTACAATGAGCAGTTCTTC
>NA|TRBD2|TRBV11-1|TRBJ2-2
CASSFLASGSRELFF
TGTGCCAGCAGCTTCCTAGCTAGCGGCAGCCGGGAGCTGTTTTTT
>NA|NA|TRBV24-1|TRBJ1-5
CATSDATGNNQPQHF
TGTGCCACCAGTGATGCGACAGGAAATAATCAGCCCCAGCATTTT
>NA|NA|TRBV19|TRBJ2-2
CASSGAASQGNTGELFF
TGTGCCAGTAGTGGGGCGGCGTCGCAGGGAAACACCGGGGAGCTGTTTTTT
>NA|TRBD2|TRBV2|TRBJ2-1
CASSEGWGTSGSIGDNEQFF
TGTGCCAGCAGTGAAGGGTGGGGGACTAGCGGGAGTATCGGGGACAATGAGCAGTTCTTC
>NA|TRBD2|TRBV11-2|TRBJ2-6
CASSSAGLAGVYGANVLTF
TGTGCCAGCAGCTCGGCGGGACTAGCGGGAGTGTACGGGGCCAACGTCCTGACTTTC
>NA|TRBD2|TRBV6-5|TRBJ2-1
CASTLSGSANNEQFF
TGTGCCAGCACTTTGAGCGGGAGTGCAAATAATGAGCAGTTCTTC
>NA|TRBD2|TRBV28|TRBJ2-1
CASSSLREGHNEQFF
TGTGCCAGCAGTTCCCTTCGGGAGGGTCACAATGAGCAGTTCTTC
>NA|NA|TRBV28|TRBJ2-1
CASSLGSGNEQFF
TGTGCCAGCAGTTTGGGGAGTGGGAATGAGCAGTTCTTC
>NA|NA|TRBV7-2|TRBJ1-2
CASSAGRRFYGYTF
TGTGCCAGCAGCGCGGGCAGGAGATTTTATGGCTACACCTTC
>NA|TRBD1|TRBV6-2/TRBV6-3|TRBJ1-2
CASSYLTTTGDGYTF
TGTGCCAGCAGTTACCTCACCACGACAGGGGATGGCTACACCTTC
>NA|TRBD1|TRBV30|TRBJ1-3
CAWSATGGVTGNTIYF
TGTGCCTGGAGTGCTACAGGGGGAGTAACTGGAAACACCATATATTTT
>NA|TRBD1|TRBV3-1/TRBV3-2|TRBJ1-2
CASSPWTGAGGYTF
TGTGCCAGCAGCCCCTGGACAGGGGCGGGTGGCTACACCTTC
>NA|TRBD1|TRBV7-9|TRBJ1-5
CASSSTGSNQPQHF
TGTGCCAGCAGCTCGACAGGGAGCAATCAGCCCCAGCATTTT
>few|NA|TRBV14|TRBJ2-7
CASSQGSYEQYF
TGTGCCAGCAGCCAAGGTAGCTACGAGCAGTACTTC
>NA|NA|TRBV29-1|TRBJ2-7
CSAKRGGPSEQREQYF
TGCAGCGCCAAACGAGGGGGACCTTCGGAACAACGTGAGCAGTACTTC
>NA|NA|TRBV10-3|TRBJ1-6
CAISPTDRNSPLHF
TGTGCCATCAGCCCGACGGACAGAAATTCACCCCTCCACTTT
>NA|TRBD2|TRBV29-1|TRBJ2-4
CSVERTSGIAKNIQYF
TGCAGCGTTGAAAGGACTAGCGGTATAGCCAAAAACATTCAGTACTTC
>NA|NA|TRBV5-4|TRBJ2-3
CASSLAGRVRTDTQYF
TGTGCCAGCAGCTTGGCCGGCAGGGTTCGCACAGATACGCAGTATTTT
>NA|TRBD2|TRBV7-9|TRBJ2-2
CASSLYRGRAPGELFF
TGTGCCAGCAGCTTATACCGCGGGAGGGCGCCCGGGGAGCTGTTTTTT
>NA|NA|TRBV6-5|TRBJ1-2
CASSPSSGGDYGYTF
TGTGCCAGCAGTCCTAGTAGCGGGGGCGACTATGGCTACACCTTC
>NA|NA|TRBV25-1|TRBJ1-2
CASREGGGYTF
TGTGCCAGCAGAGAGGGAGGCGGCTACACCTTC